This is a list of T cell receptor beta chains from one sample in a study of beta chain features in type 1 diabetes. Libraries were prepared by immunoSEQ multiplex PCR; TCRdb keeps only in-frame clonotypes and omits some of them. The profile covers over 150,000 clones, with around an eighth appearing a single time and about 0.66% taken by the ten largest. The sample taken for sequencing was central memory CD4+ T cells from blood. Every receptor here comes from a woman between 18 and 29 years old in good health. Each CDR3 is given with its conserved first and last residue. A D gene is named only where the DNA matches it firmly. Size values are once, few and many counts, or a class for expanded clones, and some rows have none.

clone size	D gene	J gene	V gene	CDR3 protein	CDR3 DNA
few	TRBD2	TRBJ2-3	TRBV5-1	CASKGWRLALPDSTDTQYF	TGCGCCAGCAAAGGTTGGAGACTAGCGCTGCCGGATAGCACAGATACGCAGTATTTT
few	TRBD2	TRBJ2-2	TRBV7-2	CASSLGLAGGSTGELFF	TGTGCCAGCAGCTTAGGTCTAGCGGGAGGTTCCACCGGGGAGCTGTTTTTT
few	TRBD1	TRBJ2-3	TRBV2	CASSRDSTFTDTQYF	TGTGCCAGCAGTAGGGACAGTACCTTCACAGATACGCAGTATTTT
few	.	TRBJ1-4	TRBV23-1	CASSPFWTPGRKLFF	TGCGCCAGCAGTCCCTTCTGGACACCTGGACGGAAACTGTTTTTT
.	TRBD1	TRBJ2-5	TRBV5-1	CASSLVRTGGQETQYF	TGCGCCAGCAGCTTGGTTAGGACAGGGGGACAAGAGACCCAGTACTTC
few	TRBD1	TRBJ2-6	TRBV14	CASSQTGGVGANVLTF	TGTGCCAGCAGCCAGACAGGGGGCGTTGGGGCCAACGTCCTGACTTTC
few	.	TRBJ2-1	TRBV7-9	CASSLALTGGFDDEQFF	TGTGCCAGCAGCTTAGCGCTAACGGGCGGGTTCGACGATGAGCAGTTCTTC
few	.	TRBJ2-7	TRBV28	CASSLVITPGEQYF	TGTGCCAGCAGTTTGGTTATAACTCCGGGCGAGCAGTACTTC
few	TRBD2	TRBJ2-7	TRBV28	CASSKGLAGVSYEQYF	TGTGCCAGCAGTAAAGGACTAGCGGGAGTCTCCTACGAGCAGTACTTC
.	.	TRBJ1-2	TRBV5-6	CASSLGQKIYGYTF	TGTGCCAGCAGCTTGGGGCAGAAAATCTATGGCTACACCTTC
few	.	TRBJ2-7	TRBV7-9	CASSSLLILRSYEQYF	TGTGCCAGCAGCTCTCTACTAATACTACGCTCCTACGAGCAGTACTTC
.	.	TRBJ2-7	TRBV18	CASSLRDSREEQYF	TGTGCCAGCTCACTACGGGACTCGAGAGAGGAGCAGTACTTC
.	.	TRBJ2-7	TRBV30	CAWSVRSSTYEQYF	TGTGCCTGGAGTGTACGAAGTTCTACCTACGAGCAGTACTTC
.	.	TRBJ1-2	TRBV7-9	CASSFGLMEGYTF	TGTGCCAGCAGCTTCGGGTTGATGGAGGGCTACACCTTC
few	.	TRBJ1-4	TRBV30	CAWSGGRNEKLFF	TGTGCCTGGAGTGGGGGCCGTAATGAAAAACTGTTTTTT
.	.	TRBJ2-3	TRBV5-6	CASSLGPGSSTDTQYF	TGTGCCAGCAGCTTGGGCCCGGGTTCTAGCACAGATACGCAGTATTTT
.	.	TRBJ1-1	TRBV27	CASSSDLGGAAEAFF	TGTGCCAGCAGTTCCGACCTTGGGGGGGCCGCTGAAGCTTTCTTT
.	TRBD1	TRBJ2-7	TRBV28	CASSASRDRGRNYCF	TGTGCCAGCAGTGCGTCCCGGGACAGGGGGCGGAATTACTGTTTC
.	.	TRBJ2-3	TRBV9	CASSVAPTSTDTQYF	TGTGCCAGCAGCGTAGCTCCCACTAGTACAGATACGCAGTATTTT
few	TRBD2	TRBJ2-7	TRBV4-1	CASSLISGRRNYEQYF	TGCGCCAGCAGCCTGATTAGCGGGAGAAGGAACTACGAGCAGTACTTC
.	TRBD2	TRBJ2-1	TRBV18	CASLPGGNSYNEQFF	TGTGCCAGCTTACCGGGGGGGAACTCCTACAATGAGCAGTTCTTC
.	.	TRBJ2-7	TRBV7-8	CASSPWTLAGVEQYF	TGTGCCAGCAGCCCGTGGACCCTCGCGGGCGTGGAGCAGTACTTC
.	.	TRBJ2-5	TRBV7-3	CASSGQGPRETQYF	TGTGCCAGCAGCGGTCAGGGGCCGAGGGAGACCCAGTACTTC
few	.	TRBJ2-1	TRBV28	CATINPGTRNEQFF	TGTGCCACCATTAACCCAGGGACACGCAATGAGCAGTTCTTC
few	TRBD1	TRBJ1-2	TRBV4-2	CASSQDRQGDNYGYTF	TGTGCCAGCAGCCAAGATCGACAGGGAGATAACTATGGCTACACCTTC
few	TRBD1	TRBJ1-5	TRBV29-1	CSVRDRDQPQHF	TGCAGCGTTCGGGACAGGGATCAGCCCCAGCATTTT
.	TRBD1	TRBJ1-5	TRBV15	CATSSWTGGHNQPQHF	TGTGCCACCAGCTCCTGGACAGGGGGCCACAATCAGCCCCAGCATTTT
.	TRBD2	TRBJ2-3	TRBV28	CASKAGGAADTQYF	TGTGCCAGTAAAGCGGGGGGGGCCGCAGATACGCAGTATTTT
.	.	TRBJ2-7	TRBV28	CASSPGDTLHYEQYF	TGTGCCAGCAGCCCTGGGGACACCTTACACTACGAGCAGTACTTC
.	.	TRBJ2-7	TRBV29-1	CSVTGLREEQYF	TGCAGCGTTACGGGCCTCCGGGAAGAGCAGTACTTC
few	.	TRBJ1-4	TRBV7-9	CASSIREKLFF	TGTGCCAGCAGCATTCGTGAAAAACTGTTTTTT
few	.	TRBJ2-1	TRBV5-4	CASSLVEGWGEQFF	TGTGCCAGCAGCTTGGTGGAGGGTTGGGGTGAGCAGTTCTTC
.	TRBD1	TRBJ1-6	TRBV10-1	CASSEDRGNNSPLHF	TGCGCCAGCAGTGAAGACAGGGGTAATAATTCACCCCTCCACTTT
few	TRBD2	TRBJ2-7	TRBV19	CASSTIAGGRHEQYF	TGTGCCAGTAGTACAATAGCGGGAGGGCGCCACGAGCAGTACTTC
.	.	TRBJ1-3	TRBV11-2	CASSLDRGSGNTIYF	TGTGCCAGCAGCTTAGATCGAGGCTCTGGAAACACCATATATTTT
few	.	TRBJ2-1	TRBV14	CASSLAGQLSYNEQFF	TGTGCCAGCAGCCTCGCAGGACAACTCTCCTACAATGAGCAGTTCTTC
.	TRBD2	TRBJ2-1	TRBV5-1	CASSHSGRGDNEQFF	TGCGCCAGCTCCCATAGCGGGAGAGGGGACAATGAGCAGTTCTTC
few	TRBD2	TRBJ2-1	TRBV30	CAWSVGSGRPTKQFF	TGTGCCTGGAGTGTCGGTAGCGGGAGGCCCACTAAGCAGTTCTTC
few	TRBD2	TRBJ2-7	TRBV10-3	CATGTSGREQYF	TGTGCCACAGGGACTAGCGGGCGCGAGCAGTACTTC
.	.	TRBJ1-1	TRBV9	CASSVAGHNTEAFF	TGTGCCAGCAGCGTGGCCGGACATAACACTGAAGCTTTCTTT
many	TRBD1	TRBJ1-2	TRBV7-2	CASKTGGTNYGYTF	TGTGCCAGCAAGACAGGGGGAACTAACTATGGCTACACCTTC
.	.	TRBJ2-6	TRBV9	CASSVFGGTGANVLTF	TGTGCCAGCAGCGTATTCGGGGGAACTGGGGCCAACGTCCTGACTTTC
.	.	TRBJ2-5	TRBV7-9	CASSLYRSRTVTQETQYF	TGTGCCAGCAGCTTATACAGAAGTCGGACAGTGACACAAGAGACCCAGTACTTC
.	TRBD2	TRBJ2-7	TRBV2	CASVTSGYEQYF	TGTGCCAGCGTGACTAGCGGCTACGAGCAGTACTTC
.	TRBD1	TRBJ1-2	TRBV9	CASSRQGSMRGYTF	TGTGCCAGCAGCCGACAGGGAAGTATGCGGGGCTACACCTTC
few	.	TRBJ1-2	TRBV4-3	CASSFDRSPGYTF	TGCGCCAGCAGCTTCGACCGGAGCCCAGGCTACACCTTC
.	TRBD1	TRBJ2-5	TRBV9	CASSVGTGVYETQYF	TGTGCCAGCAGCGTAGGGACAGGGGTATACGAGACCCAGTACTTC
few	.	TRBJ1-4	TRBV4-2	CASSQELNEKLFF	TGTGCCAGCAGCCAAGAACTTAATGAAAAACTGTTTTTT
once	TRBD1	TRBJ2-7	TRBV14	CASNHRDRGRREQYF	TGTGCCAGCAACCACCGGGACAGGGGCCGAAGAGAGCAGTACTTC
few	TRBD2	TRBJ2-1	TRBV18	CASSPQSGRTEQFF	TGTGCCAGCTCACCACAGAGCGGGAGGACTGAGCAGTTCTTC
.	TRBD2	TRBJ2-3	TRBV28	CASSPPGRGGTQYF	TGTGCCAGCAGTCCACCTGGGAGGGGCGGTACGCAGTATTTT
few	.	TRBJ1-2	TRBV29-1	CSADTLSGYTF	TGCAGCGCTGACACTTTGAGTGGCTACACCTTC
.	.	TRBJ2-1	TRBV7-9	CASTTTTNKGDEQFF	TGTGCCAGCACCACGACTACCAATAAAGGCGATGAGCAGTTCTTC
.	TRBD1	TRBJ2-7	TRBV11-2	CASSRNIGTGLIYEQYF	TGTGCCAGCAGCAGAAACATCGGGACAGGTCTCATCTACGAGCAGTACTTC
few	TRBD1	TRBJ2-1	TRBV7-9	CASSLEGGAHEQFF	TGTGCCAGCAGCTTAGAAGGGGGCGCTCATGAGCAGTTCTTC
few	TRBD2	TRBJ2-7	TRBV5-1	CASNVGTSGYEQYF	TGCGCCAGCAATGTCGGGACTAGCGGTTACGAGCAGTACTTC
.	.	TRBJ2-1	TRBV9	CASSVDSGRYNEQFF	TGTGCCAGCAGCGTAGATAGCGGCCGTTACAATGAGCAGTTCTTC
few	.	TRBJ1-4	TRBV5-6	CASSFREEKLFF	TGTGCCAGCAGCTTCCGGGAGGAAAAACTGTTTTTT
few	.	TRBJ2-1	TRBV7-2	CASTRGGRPNEQFF	TGTGCCAGCACCAGGGGCGGGAGACCCAATGAGCAGTTCTTC
few	TRBD1	TRBJ1-5	TRBV5-1	CASSLGGQGQPQHF	TGCGCCAGCAGCTTGGGGGGACAGGGCCAGCCCCAGCATTTT